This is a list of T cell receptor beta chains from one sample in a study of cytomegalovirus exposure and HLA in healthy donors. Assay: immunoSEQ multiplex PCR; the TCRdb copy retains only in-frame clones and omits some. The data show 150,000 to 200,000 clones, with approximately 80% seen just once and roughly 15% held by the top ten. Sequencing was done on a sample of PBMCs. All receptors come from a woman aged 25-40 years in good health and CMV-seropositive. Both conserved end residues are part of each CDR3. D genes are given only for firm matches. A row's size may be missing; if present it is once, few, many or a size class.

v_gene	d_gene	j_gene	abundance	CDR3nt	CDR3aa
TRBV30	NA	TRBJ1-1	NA	TGTGCCTGGAGAGCTAGTAGGGAAGCTTTCTTT	CAWRASREAFF
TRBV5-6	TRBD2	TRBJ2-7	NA	TGTGCCAGCAGCACGATGGGAGGGCCCTACGAGCAGTACTTC	CASSTMGGPYEQYF
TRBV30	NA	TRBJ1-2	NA	TGTGCCTGGAGTGCCGTACAGGTCCCGGATGGCTACACCTTC	CAWSAVQVPDGYTF
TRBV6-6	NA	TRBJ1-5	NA	TGTGCCAGCATCGGGGGTTCGGCGTACCAGCCCCAGCATTTT	CASIGGSAYQPQHF
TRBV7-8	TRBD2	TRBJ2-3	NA	TGTGCCAGCAGCTTACGGACTAGCGGGGACCTCACAGATACGCAGTATTTT	CASSLRTSGDLTDTQYF
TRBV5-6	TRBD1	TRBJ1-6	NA	TGTGCCAGCAGCTGGGACAGGCGGTTTAATTCACCCCTCCACTTT	CASSWDRRFNSPLHF
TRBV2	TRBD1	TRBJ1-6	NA	TGTGCCAGCCAGGGGGAATTTAATTCACCCCTCCACTTT	CASQGEFNSPLHF
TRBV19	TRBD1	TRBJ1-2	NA	TGTGCCAGCTCCCCCAGGACAGGGGGCAGCTATGGCTACACCTTC	CASSPRTGGSYGYTF
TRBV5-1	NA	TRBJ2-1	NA	TGCGCCAGCAGCTTGGAGGGGAATGAGCAGTTCTTC	CASSLEGNEQFF
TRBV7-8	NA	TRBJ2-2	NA	TGTGCCAGCAGCTTATCAGGGTCCGGGGAGCTGTTTTTT	CASSLSGSGELFF
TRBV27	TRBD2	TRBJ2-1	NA	TGTGCCAGCAGTCCAGCCCTGATTTCGGGGGGGCTCAATGAGCAGTTCTTC	CASSPALISGGLNEQFF
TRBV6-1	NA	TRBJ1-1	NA	TGTGCCAGCAGTGAAGGCGGAGAGGGCACTGAAGCTTTCTTT	CASSEGGEGTEAFF
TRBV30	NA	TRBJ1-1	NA	TGTGCCTGGAGTGTACAATCTGAAGCTTTCTTT	CAWSVQSEAFF
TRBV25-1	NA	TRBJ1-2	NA	TGTGCCAGCAGTGCCCCCAGGGATCTTGGCTACACCTTC	CASSAPRDLGYTF
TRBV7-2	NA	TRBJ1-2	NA	TGTGCCAGCAGCTTAGGTCTAGGTTCCCTCTTCTATGGCTACACCTTC	CASSLGLGSLFYGYTF
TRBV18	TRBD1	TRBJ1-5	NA	TGTGCCAGCTCACCCCGACAGGGATCGGATCAGCCCCAGCATTTT	CASSPRQGSDQPQHF
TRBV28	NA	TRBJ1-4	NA	TGTGCCAGCATCCGGAGGAGTGCTTTTAATGAAAAACTGTTTTTT	CASIRRSAFNEKLFF
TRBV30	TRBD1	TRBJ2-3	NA	TGTGCCTGGAGTGTAGGCAGGGGGCGGTCCGATACGCAGTATTTT	CAWSVGRGRSDTQYF
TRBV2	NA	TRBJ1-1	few	TGTGCCAGCAATCCCAGTTGGGGGGTAAGGGAGCGGGACACTGAAGCTTTCTTT	CASNPSWGVRERDTEAFF
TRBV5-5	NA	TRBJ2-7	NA	TGTGCCAGCAGCCCTGGCACGAGGGGGATGGGATACGAGCAGTACTTC	CASSPGTRGMGYEQYF
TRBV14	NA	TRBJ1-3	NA	TGTGCCAGCAGCCAGCACAGGGTAGAACACTCCCCTGGAAACACCATATATTTT	CASSQHRVEHSPGNTIYF
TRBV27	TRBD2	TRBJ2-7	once	TGTGCCAGCAGTTTCCGTAGCGGGGGCTTCCGGTACGAGCAGTACTTC	CASSFRSGGFRYEQYF
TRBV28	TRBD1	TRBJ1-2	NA	TGTGCCAGCAGTTCGACAGGGGGCGGGGATGGCTACACCTTC	CASSSTGGGDGYTF
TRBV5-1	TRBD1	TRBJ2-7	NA	TGCGCCAGCAGCGCACAGGGGGCGCCGTACGACGAGCAGTACTTC	CASSAQGAPYDEQYF
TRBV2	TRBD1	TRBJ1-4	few	TGTGCCAGCTCTAACCGACAGGGGGATGAAAAACTGTTTTTT	CASSNRQGDEKLFF
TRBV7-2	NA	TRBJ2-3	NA	TGTGCCAGCAGCCAGCAACTATCGACGGGTACGCAGTATTTT	CASSQQLSTGTQYF